Below, 8 T cell receptor beta chains from the same sample are listed, as sequenced in a study of sequential checkpoint blockade in melanoma. Treatment here: randomized to nivolumab then ipilimumab (arm A) or the reverse (arm B). Some clones are missing from TCRdb's copy, which holds only in-frame ones; the method was immunoSEQ multiplex PCR. The sample holds under 40,000 clones, roughly 88% seen once. Sequences were derived from CD8+ T cells sorted from blood (inferred from file names), sampled from a patient given nivolumab and ipilimumab in sequence. These receptors all stem from a human donor with melanoma.

V usage is TRBV6-5 and J usage is TRBJ2-7; 10 bases are shared with TRBD1. J gave up 1 base and V 6 bases, and 3 bases lay outside the gene matches. Germline V lookup: CDR1 MNHEY, CDR2 SVGAGI. The length of the CDR3 is 14 residues. CDR3 sequence reads: CASSPGQGSYEQYF. CDR3 coding DNA: TGTGCCAGCAGCCCGGGACAGGGGTCCTACGAGCAGTACTTC.

V and J are TRBV9 and TRBJ2-5; D might be TRBD1 (5 bases). The CDR3 runs to 14 residues. CDR1 and CDR2 (germline): SGDLS, YYNGEE. Trimming took off 4 bases at V and 1 base at J, with 11 bases between the two ends. The CDR3 region is CASSPATAQETQYF. CDR3 DNA sequence: TGTGCCAGCAGCCCCGCGACAGCCCAAGAGACCCAGTACTTC.

The chain combines TRBV19 with TRBJ2-6, with TRBD1 identical over 7 bases. This CDR3 has 17 amino acids. Germline V gene lookup returns CDR1 LNHDA and CDR2 SQIVND (reference sequence). V gave up 3 bases and J gave up 4 bases; unmatched junction bases: 9. The CDR3 is CASSMTPTGVGANVLTF. CDR3 DNA sequence: TGTGCCAGTAGTATGACCCCCACAGGGGTAGGGGCCAACGTCCTGACTTTC.

J is TRBJ2-5 and V is TRBV5-4; TRBD2 matches at 12 bases. The CDR3 has 16 amino acids. Germline values: CDR1 SGHNT, CDR2 YYREEE (reference sequence). V trimming: 4 bases; J trimming: 1 base; junction bases outside the gene matches: 5. The chain's CDR3 is CASSGGLAGAQETQYF. CDR3 coding DNA: TGTGCCAGCAGCGGGGGACTAGCGGGTGCCCAAGAGACCCAGTACTTC. The full variable domain, in which reference TRBV5-4 and TRBJ2-5 provide the parts outside the CDR3, is ETGVTQSPTHLIKTRGQQVTLRCSSQSGHNTVSWYQQALGQGPQFIFQYYREEENGRGNFPPRFSGLQFPNYSSELNVNALELDDSALYLCASSGGLAGAQETQYFGPGTRLLVL.

V and J are TRBV9 and TRBJ2-5; tentative D call: TRBD2 (7 bases). CDR1 and CDR2 from the germline V gene are SGDLS and YYNGEE. This CDR3 contains 15 residues. V was cut by 4 bases and J by 2 bases, with 15 bases left in between. CDR3 sequence reads: CASSSTGGRQETQYF. The DNA of the CDR3 is TGTGCCAGCAGCTCGACGGGGGGCAGGCAAGAGACCCAGTACTTC. Supplemented by reference TRBV9 and TRBJ2-5, the full variable domain reads DSGVTQTPKHLITATGQRVTLRCSPRSGDLSVYWYQQSLDQGLQFLIQYYNGEERAKGNILERFSAQQFPDLHSELNLSSLELGDSALYFCASSSTGGRQETQYFGPGTRLLVL.

This rearrangement joins TRBV4-1 to TRBJ2-1, with TRBD2 matching over 8 bases. This CDR3 contains 16 residues. Losses at the gene ends were 0 bases for V and 3 bases for J; bases not matched to a gene: 4. CDR1 is MGHRA, CDR2 YSYEKL, per germline. The CDR3 sequence: CASSQELADFYNEQFF. As DNA, the CDR3 is TGCGCCAGCAGCCAAGAACTAGCGGATTTCTACAATGAGCAGTTCTTC.

The chain couples TRBV7-9 to TRBJ2-3; 13 bases are a match to TRBD2. J lost 4 bases, V lost 4 bases, and 5 bases had no gene match. This CDR3 is 16 amino acids long. Germline lookup yields CDR1 SEHNR and CDR2 FQNEAQ (reference sequence). CDR3 nucleotides: TGTGCCAGCAGCTCAAGACTAGCGGGAGGTGCAGATACGCAGTATTTT. Translated, it gives CASSSRLAGGADTQYF.

This clone was seen just once. V is TRBV4-3 and J is TRBJ2-1, with 10 bases aligning to TRBD2. V dropped 5 bases and J dropped 8; count of bases not matched to a gene: 12. Looked up from germline, CDR1 is LGHNA and CDR2 is YSLEER. The CDR3 extends over 16 amino acids. CDR3 sequence reads: CASSSTWLAGEHEQFF. In DNA, the CDR3 is TGCGCCAGCAGCTCGACCTGGCTAGCGGGAGAACATGAGCAGTTCTTC.